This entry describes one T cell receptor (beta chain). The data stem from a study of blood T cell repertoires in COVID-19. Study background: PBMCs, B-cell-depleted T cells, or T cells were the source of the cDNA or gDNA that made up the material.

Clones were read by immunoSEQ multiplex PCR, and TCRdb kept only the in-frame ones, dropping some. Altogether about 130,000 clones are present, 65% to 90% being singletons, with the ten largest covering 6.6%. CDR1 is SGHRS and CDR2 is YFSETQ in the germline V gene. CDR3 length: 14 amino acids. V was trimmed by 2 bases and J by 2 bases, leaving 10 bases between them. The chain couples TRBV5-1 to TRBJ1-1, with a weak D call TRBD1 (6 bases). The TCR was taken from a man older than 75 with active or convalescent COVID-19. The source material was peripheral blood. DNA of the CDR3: TGCGCCAGCAGCTTCGGGGGGCGCAACACTGAAGCTTTCTTT. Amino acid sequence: CASSFGGRNTEAFF.